This T cell receptor (beta chain) was sequenced in a study of identical twins. The ends were cut back, 3 bases at V and 0 bases at J, with 5 bases in the middle. Germline lookup yields CDR1 DFQATT and CDR2 SNEGSKA (reference sequence). The CDR3 has 12 amino acids. This clonotype was picked up a small number of times. TCRdb re-derived calls from the 5' RACE reads in MiXCR, one entry per CDR3 protein. The data show 600,000 to 850,000 distinct CDR3 sequences, around a sixth seen once. In addition, the sample was reused for a study of T cells expressing NK-cell markers.

The sample comprised PBMCs. This clonotype originated in a woman younger than 30 in good health. The chain is built from TRBV20-1 and TRBJ1-2; D is ambiguous. This CDR3 is CSASMTNYGYTF. In nucleotides, the CDR3 is TGCAGTGCTAGTATGACTAACTATGGCTACACCTTC.